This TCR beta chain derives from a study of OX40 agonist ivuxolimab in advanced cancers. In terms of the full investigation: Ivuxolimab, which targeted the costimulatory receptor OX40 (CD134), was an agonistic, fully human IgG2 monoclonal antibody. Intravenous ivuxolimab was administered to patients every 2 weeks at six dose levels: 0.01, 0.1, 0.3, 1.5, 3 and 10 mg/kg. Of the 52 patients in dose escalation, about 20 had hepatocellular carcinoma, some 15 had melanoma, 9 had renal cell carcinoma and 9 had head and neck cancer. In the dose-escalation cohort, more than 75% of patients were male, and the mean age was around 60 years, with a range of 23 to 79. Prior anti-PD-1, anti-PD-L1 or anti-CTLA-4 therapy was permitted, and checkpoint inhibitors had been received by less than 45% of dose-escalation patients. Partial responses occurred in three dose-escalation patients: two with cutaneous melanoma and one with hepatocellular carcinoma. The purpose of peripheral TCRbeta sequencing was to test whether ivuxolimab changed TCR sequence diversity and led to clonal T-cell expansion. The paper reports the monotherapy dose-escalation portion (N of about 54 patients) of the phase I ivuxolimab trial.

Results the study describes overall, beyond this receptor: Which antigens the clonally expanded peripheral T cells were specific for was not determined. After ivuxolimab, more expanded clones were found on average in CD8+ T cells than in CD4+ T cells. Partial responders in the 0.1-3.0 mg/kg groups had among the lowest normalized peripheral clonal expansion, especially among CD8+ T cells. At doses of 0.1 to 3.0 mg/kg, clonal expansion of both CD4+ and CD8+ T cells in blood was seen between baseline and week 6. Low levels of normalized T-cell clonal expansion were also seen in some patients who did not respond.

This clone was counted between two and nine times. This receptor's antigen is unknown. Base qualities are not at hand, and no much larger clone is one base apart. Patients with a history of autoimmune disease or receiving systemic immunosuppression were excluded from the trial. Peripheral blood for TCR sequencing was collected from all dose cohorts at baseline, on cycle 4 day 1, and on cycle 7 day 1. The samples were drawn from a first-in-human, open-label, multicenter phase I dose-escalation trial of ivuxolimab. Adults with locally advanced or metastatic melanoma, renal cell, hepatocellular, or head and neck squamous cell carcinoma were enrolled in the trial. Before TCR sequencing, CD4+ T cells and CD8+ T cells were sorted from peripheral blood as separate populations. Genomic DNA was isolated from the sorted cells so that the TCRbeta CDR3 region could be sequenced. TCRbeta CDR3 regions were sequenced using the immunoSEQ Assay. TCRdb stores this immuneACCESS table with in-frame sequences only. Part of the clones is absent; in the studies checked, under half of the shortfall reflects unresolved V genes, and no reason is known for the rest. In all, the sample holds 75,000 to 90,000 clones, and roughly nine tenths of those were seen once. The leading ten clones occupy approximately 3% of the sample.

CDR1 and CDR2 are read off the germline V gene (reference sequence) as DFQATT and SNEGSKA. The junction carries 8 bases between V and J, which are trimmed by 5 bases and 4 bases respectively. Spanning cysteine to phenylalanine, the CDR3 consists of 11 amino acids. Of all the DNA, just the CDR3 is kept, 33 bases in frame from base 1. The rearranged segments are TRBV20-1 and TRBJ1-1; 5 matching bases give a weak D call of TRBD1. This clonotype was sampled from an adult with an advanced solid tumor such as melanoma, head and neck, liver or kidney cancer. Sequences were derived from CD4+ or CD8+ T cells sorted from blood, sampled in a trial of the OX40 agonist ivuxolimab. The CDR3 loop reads CSAAGTTEAFF. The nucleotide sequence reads TGCAGTGCTGCAGGGACCACTGAAGCTTTCTTT.